These 3 T cell receptor beta chains share one sample of origin, sequenced in a study of blood T cell repertoires in COVID-19 (dated by TCRdb to the early 2020s). Library method: the immunoSEQ multiplex PCR assay. Imported from immuneACCESS, the table was reduced by TCRdb to in-frame sequences with V and J called. These copies leave out some clones; in studies compared against another copy, an unresolved V gene accounts for under half, and the cause of the remainder is not known. Here the sample has roughly 280,000 clones; about 86% occur a single time. The leading ten clones occupy around 1.8% of the sample. Sequencing was carried out using peripheral blood. Every receptor here comes from a man aged 25 to 45 with active or convalescent COVID-19.

This clone was seen once. The genes are TRBV3-1 (or the pseudogene TRBV3-2) and TRBJ1-6, with 8 nucleotides matching TRBD1. Germline loops: CDR1 LGHDT, CDR2 YNNKEL (reference sequence). With V trimmed by 3 bases and J by 8 bases, 6 bases remained unmatched. This CDR3 region has 15 residues. This CDR3 reads CASSQPGQGDSPLHF. CDR3 nucleotide sequence: TGTGCCAGCAGCCAGCCCGGACAGGGCGATTCACCCCTCCACTTT.

This clone was counted once. The genes are TRBV9 and TRBJ1-2; D may be TRBD1 (5 bases). V lost 4 bases to trimming and J lost 9 bases, with 22 bases between them. From germline, CDR1 is SGDLS and CDR2 YYNGEE. The CDR3 covers 15 residues. The CDR3 DNA follows: TGTGCCAGCAGCCCCACCCCCGGGACTTTGAAGAGCTACACCTTC. Amino acids: CASSPTPGTLKSYTF.

This clone occurred once. This rearrangement joins TRBV10-2 to TRBJ1-1; D unresolved. The CDR3 sequence is 14 residues long. V lost 8 bases and J lost 5, with 18 bases in between. Germline V CDR1 and CDR2: WSHSY, SAAADI. The CDR3 protein is CASRSQAGRTEAFF. The CDR3 DNA reads TGCGCCAGCCGCAGCCAGGCTGGTAGAACTGAAGCTTTCTTT.